This T cell receptor beta chain was sequenced during a study of CD8+CD57+ T cells in acquired aplastic anemia. Study as a whole: DNA per sorted CD4+ or CD8+ sample ranged roughly 0.19 to 30 ug, averaging roughly 3.5 ug. CD4+ reads averaged around 10 million in healthy donors.

It was genomic DNA that served as the template for profiling TCR beta VDJ and CDR3. TCRdb used MiXCR to reprocess the reads, holding one entry per CDR3 protein. The repertoire holds about 220,000 distinct CDR3 sequences, with roughly 35% as singletons. This clonotype was seen ten or more times. Its specificity is unknown. Study-wide points: Researchers report that about 28 CD8+ CDR3 sequences appeared in both patients and controls.

The source is a human donor in good health, serving as a control. The sample comprised sorted CD4+, CD8+, or CD8+CD57+ T cells (not recorded which) from PBMCs.

CDR3 nucleotides: TGCGCCAGCAGCTTGTTTGGAAAAGGACAGAAGGACGAGCAGTACTTC. Translation gives CASSLFGKGQKDEQYF. The J gene is TRBJ2-7, the V gene TRBV5-1; a weak D match, TRBD1 (6 bases). Trimming pared 1 base from V and 5 bases from J, leaving 19 bases between. Germline V CDR1 and CDR2: SGHRS, YFSETQ. CDR3 length: 16 residues.